One and the same sample provided the 18 T cell receptor beta chains below, sequenced in a study of cytomegalovirus exposure and HLA in healthy donors. Primers included in the PCR were 60 Vbeta and 13 Jbeta primers. Sequencing used immunoSEQ multiplex PCR; TCRdb keeps in-frame clones, though not all of them. The profile shows about 200,000 clones, approximately 82% of them singletons. The sample consisted of PBMCs. The receptors derive from a male donor in good health and CMV-seronegative.

V is TRBV7-8 and J is TRBJ2-1, with TRBD2 identical over 7 bases. V shed 5 bases and J 5 bases; nucleotides not matched to a gene: 12. Germline loops: CDR1 SGHVS, CDR2 FQNEAQ. The CDR3 has 16 residues. The CDR3 here is CASSLTGAGIDNEQFF. CDR3 coding DNA: TGTGCCAGCAGCCTTACGGGAGCGGGGATTGACAATGAGCAGTTCTTC.

The CDR3 nucleotides are TGTGCCAGCAGCTTAGCCGAAGCTAGCACTTACGAGCAGTACTTC. Translated: CASSLAEASTYEQYF. The chain employs TRBV7-6 and TRBJ2-7; D is possibly TRBD2 (5 bases). The V gene's germline CDR1 is SGHVS and CDR2 FNYEAQ. V lost 0 bases and J lost 4, with 13 bases in between. CDR3 length equals 15 residues.

V usage is TRBV7-9 and J usage is TRBJ2-7; D may be TRBD2 (7 bases). The germline gives CDR1 SEHNR, CDR2 FQNEAQ (reference sequence). The CDR3 is 15 residues long. V lost 6 bases, J lost 1 base, and 16 bases lay in between. CDR3 DNA sequence: TGTGCCAGCAGTCATACGGGGGGCAAATCCTACGAGCAGTACTTC. Translated, it gives CASSHTGGKSYEQYF.

CDR3 DNA sequence: TGTGCCAGCAGCTTGGACAGGCTAAATGAAGCTTTCTTT. It encodes CASSLDRLNEAFF. This chain uses TRBV5-5 with TRBJ1-1; a possible D gene is TRBD1 (5 bases). The V end lost 0 bases, the J end lost 7 bases, and 10 bases lay between the germline ends. Germline V gives CDR1 SGHKS, CDR2 YYEKEE (reference sequence). The CDR3 contains 13 residues.

The CDR3 is CSVEEYNRYNYGYTF. The CDR3 region has the DNA TGCAGCGTTGAAGAGTATAACAGATACAACTATGGCTACACCTTC. This rearrangement joins TRBV29-1 to TRBJ1-2; D remains unclear. This CDR3 comprises 15 residues. Germline V gene lookup returns CDR1 SQVTM and CDR2 ANQGSEA. Trimming shortened V by 0 bases and J by 2 bases, and 13 bases separated the two germline ends.

On this clone: The junction differs from germline at one of its ends, possibly a read error. CDR3 region: CASSPQGAMNTEAFF. For the CDR3, the DNA is TGTGCCAGCTCTCCACAGGGGGCTATGAACACTGAAGCTTTCTTT. This chain joins TRBV18 and TRBJ1-1; 9 bases are shared with TRBD1. The CDR3 is 15 amino acids. The germline gives CDR1 KGHSH, CDR2 LQKENI.

The chain is built from TRBV18 and TRBJ2-2; D is perhaps TRBD2 (6 bases). Trimming shortened V by 8 bases and J by 0 bases, and 13 bases separated the two germline ends. CDR1 KGHSH and CDR2 LQKENI come from the germline V gene. The CDR3 runs to 15 residues. Here the CDR3 DNA reads TGTGCCAGCGCCGGAGGGCCCTCGAACACCGGGGAGCTGTTTTTT. Translated, it gives CASAGGPSNTGELFF.

V usage is TRBV27 and J usage is TRBJ2-7, with 9 positions matching TRBD1. V lost 4 bases, J lost 2 bases, and 3 bases stayed unmatched. There are 14 residues in the CDR3. Per germline, CDR1 MNHEY and CDR2 SMNVEV (reference sequence). CDR3: CASSYRDRAYEQYF. The CDR3 coding sequence is TGTGCCAGCAGTTACCGGGACAGGGCCTACGAGCAGTACTTC.

In its sample, this clone was seen once. The chain joins TRBV27 to TRBJ1-2; TRBD1 might be the D (6 bases). This CDR3 is 15 amino acids long. The germline V and J ends were trimmed by 6 bases and 2 bases, with 16 bases remaining between them. Per germline, CDR1 MNHEY and CDR2 SMNVEV (reference sequence). Written as DNA, the CDR3 is TGTGCCAGCAGACACAGAGGACAGACCAACTATGGCTACACCTTC. This codes for CASRHRGQTNYGYTF.

This clone was detected a few times. This chain joins TRBV2 and TRBJ1-2; no reliable D call. V lost 2 bases, J lost 2 bases, and 6 bases lay in between. The CDR3 is made up of 13 amino acids. Germline lookup yields CDR1 SNHLY and CDR2 FYNNEI. The CDR3 nucleotides are TGTGCCAGCAGTGAAAGGGAGAACTATGGCTACACCTTC. It encodes CASSERENYGYTF. The whole variable domain, filled in from reference TRBV2 and TRBJ1-2, reads EPEVTQTPSHQVTQMGQEVILRCVPISNHLYFYWYRQILGQKVEFLVSFYNNEISEKSEIFDDQFSVERPDGSNFTLKIRSTKLEDSAMYFCASSERENYGYTFGSGTRLTVV.

The genes are TRBV7-7 and TRBJ2-2; 10 bases align to TRBD1. The CDR3 is made up of 14 amino acids. The germline V gene has CDR1 SSHAT and CDR2 FNYEAQ (reference sequence). V shed 5 bases, J shed 5 bases, and the junction held 2 bases outside the gene matches. The CDR3 DNA is TGTGCCAGCAGCGCGGACAGGGGGACCGGGGAGCTGTTTTTT. Its translation: CASSADRGTGELFF.

This sequence joins TRBV27 and TRBJ1-1; 10 bases line up with TRBD1. The CDR3 runs 17 residues. Germline loops: CDR1 MNHEY, CDR2 SMNVEV (reference sequence). V was pared by 3 bases and J by 1 base, with 8 bases of the junction left unmatched. The CDR3 nucleotides read TGTGCCAGCAGTTTTTCCGGGACAGGGGTACGGAACACTGAAGCTTTCTTT. Translation: CASSFSGTGVRNTEAFF.

The CDR3 is CASSEPWASYGYTF. CDR3 sequence (DNA): TGTGCCAGCAGTGAACCATGGGCAAGCTATGGCTACACCTTC. The genes are TRBV6-1 and TRBJ1-2, with D hard to call. Germline loops: CDR1 MNHNS, CDR2 SASEGT. This CDR3 is built from 14 residues. The V and J ends lost 2 bases and 4 bases respectively, with 11 bases between them.

J is TRBJ2-1 and V is TRBV2, with 9 bases lining up with TRBD2. The germline V gene has CDR1 SNHLY and CDR2 FYNNEI. This CDR3 contains 15 residues. Trimming cost V 6 bases and J 1 base; bases outside gene matches: 4. In DNA, the CDR3 is TGTGCCAGCAGAGGAGGACTAGCGTCCTACAATGAGCAGTTCTTC. Translated: CASRGGLASYNEQFF. The complete variable domain, with remaining parts taken from reference TRBV2 and TRBJ2-1, reads EPEVTQTPSHQVTQMGQEVILRCVPISNHLYFYWYRQILGQKVEFLVSFYNNEISEKSEIFDDQFSVERPDGSNFTLKIRSTKLEDSAMYFCASRGGLASYNEQFFGPGTRLTVL.

This clone was detected a few times. The chain links TRBV27 to TRBJ1-5, with TRBD1 matching 7 bases. The CDR3 totals 14 residues. J was trimmed by 5 bases and V by 3 bases; bases with no gene match: 4. Germline V gives CDR1 MNHEY, CDR2 SMNVEV (reference sequence). In nucleotides, the CDR3 is TGTGCCAGCAGTTTGCGGGACAGATATCAGCCCCAGCATTTT. It encodes CASSLRDRYQPQHF.

A few counts support this clone. The chain is built from TRBV6-1 and TRBJ1-1; D gene uncertain. The CDR3 consists of 15 residues. Germline V gives CDR1 MNHNS, CDR2 SASEGT. V was clipped by 1 base and J by 0 bases, with 9 bases between them. In DNA form, the CDR3 reads TGTGCCAGCAGTGAAGTTAGAGGAATGAACACTGAAGCTTTCTTT. It is translated as CASSEVRGMNTEAFF.

The chain has TRBV19 and TRBJ2-2; 7 bases match TRBD1. Germline V lookup: CDR1 LNHDA, CDR2 SQIVND (reference sequence). The CDR3 spans 12 residues. V lost 9 bases and J lost 6; bases outside the gene matches: 4. The CDR3 DNA is TGTGCCAGCGGCGACAGGGCCGGGGAGCTGTTTTTT. Its protein is CASGDRAGELFF.

This chain uses TRBV27 with TRBJ2-5, with D hard to call. Per the germline V gene, CDR1 is MNHEY and CDR2 is SMNVEV (reference sequence). Trimming took off 6 bases at V and 0 bases at J, with 14 bases between the two ends. This CDR3 has 15 residues. Here the CDR3 reads CASRSLLSYQETQYF. As DNA, the CDR3 is TGTGCCAGCAGATCCTTACTTTCGTACCAAGAGACCCAGTACTTC.